This T cell receptor (beta chain) is from a study of shared clonotypes between healthy human individuals. Study-level findings and limits: Four donors shared around 5.2% of their naive CD4 clonotypes.

A note on this clone: Its antigen is not known.

Assay: immunoSEQ multiplex PCR; the TCRdb copy retains only in-frame clones and omits some. The sample has about a million clones, 60% to 80% seen once. CDR1 is GTSNPN, CDR2 SVGIG, per germline (reference sequence). The V end was cut by 0 bases, the J end by 5 bases, with 13 bases between. The CDR3 is 15 amino acids. The material sequenced was memory CD4+ T cells sorted from blood. Subset denoted: CD45RA-negative fraction. This chain connects TRBV30 to TRBJ2-2; maybe TRBD2 (6 bases). This TCR was recovered from a man in his late teens or twenties in good health. CDR3 nucleotides: TGTGCCTGGAGTGTAATGAATGGAGGGACCGGGGAGCTGTTTTTT. Amino acid sequence: CAWSVMNGGTGELFF.